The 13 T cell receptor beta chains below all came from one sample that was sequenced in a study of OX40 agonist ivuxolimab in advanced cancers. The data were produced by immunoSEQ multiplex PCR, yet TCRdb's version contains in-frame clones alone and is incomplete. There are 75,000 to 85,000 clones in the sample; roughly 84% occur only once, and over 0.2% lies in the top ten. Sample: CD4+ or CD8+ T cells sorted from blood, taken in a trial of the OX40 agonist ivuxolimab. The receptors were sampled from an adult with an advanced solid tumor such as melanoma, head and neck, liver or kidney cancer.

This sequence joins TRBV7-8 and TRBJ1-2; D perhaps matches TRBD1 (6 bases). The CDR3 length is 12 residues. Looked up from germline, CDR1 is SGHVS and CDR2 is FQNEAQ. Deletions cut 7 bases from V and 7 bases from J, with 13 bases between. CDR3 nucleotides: TGTGCCAGCAAGCAACAGGGATCTGGCTACACCTTC. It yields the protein CASKQQGSGYTF.

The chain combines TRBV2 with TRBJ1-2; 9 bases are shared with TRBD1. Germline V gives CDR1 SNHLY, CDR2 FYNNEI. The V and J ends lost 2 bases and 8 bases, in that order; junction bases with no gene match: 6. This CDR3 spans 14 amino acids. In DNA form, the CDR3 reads TGTGCCAGCAGTGAACAGGGACAGGGTTTCGGCTACACCTTC. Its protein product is CASSEQGQGFGYTF.

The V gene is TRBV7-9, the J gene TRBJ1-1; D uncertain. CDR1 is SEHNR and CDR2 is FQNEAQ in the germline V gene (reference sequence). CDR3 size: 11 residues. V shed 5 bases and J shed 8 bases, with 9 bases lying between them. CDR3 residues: CASSVGREAFF. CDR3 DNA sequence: TGTGCCAGCAGCGTAGGCAGGGAAGCTTTCTTT.

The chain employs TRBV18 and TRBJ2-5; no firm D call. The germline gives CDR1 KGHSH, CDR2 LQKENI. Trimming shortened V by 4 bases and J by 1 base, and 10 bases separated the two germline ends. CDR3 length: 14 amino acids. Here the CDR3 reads CASSLRHSQETQYF. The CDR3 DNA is TGTGCCAGCTCACTTCGACACTCCCAAGAGACCCAGTACTTC.

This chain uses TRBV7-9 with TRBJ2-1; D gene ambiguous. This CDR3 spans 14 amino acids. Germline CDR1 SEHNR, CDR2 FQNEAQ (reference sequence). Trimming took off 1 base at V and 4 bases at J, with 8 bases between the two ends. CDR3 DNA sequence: TGTGCCAGCAGCTTAGAAGGACCGTACAATGAGCAGTTCTTC. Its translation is CASSLEGPYNEQFF.

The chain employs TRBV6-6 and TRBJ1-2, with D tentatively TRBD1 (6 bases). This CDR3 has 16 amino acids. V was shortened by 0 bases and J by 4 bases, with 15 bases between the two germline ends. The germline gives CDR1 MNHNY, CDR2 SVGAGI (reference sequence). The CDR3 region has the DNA TGTGCCAGCAGTTACTCGCTCCACAGGGAGAGCTATGGCTACACCTTC. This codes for CASSYSLHRESYGYTF.

The CDR3: CASNIQGGTGELFF. Written as DNA, the CDR3 is TGTGCCAGCAATATACAGGGTGGCACCGGGGAGCTGTTTTTT. The chain recombines TRBV27 with TRBJ2-2; TRBD1 might be the D (6 bases). This CDR3 has 14 amino acids. Germline loops: CDR1 MNHEY, CDR2 SMNVEV (reference sequence). Trimming stripped 7 bases from V and 4 bases from J, with 13 bases between.

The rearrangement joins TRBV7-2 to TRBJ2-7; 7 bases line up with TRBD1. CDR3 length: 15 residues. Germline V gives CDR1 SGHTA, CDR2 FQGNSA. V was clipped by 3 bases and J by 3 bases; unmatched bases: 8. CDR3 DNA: TGTGCCAGCAGCTTTATTCCCGCAGGGGGCTACGAGCAGTACTTC. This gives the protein CASSFIPAGGYEQYF.

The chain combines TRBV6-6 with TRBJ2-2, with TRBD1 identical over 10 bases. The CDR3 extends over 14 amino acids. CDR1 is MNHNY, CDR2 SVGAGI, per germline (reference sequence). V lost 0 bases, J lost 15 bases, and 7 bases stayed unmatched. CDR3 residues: CASSYSRGQGWLFF. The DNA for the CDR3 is TGTGCCAGCAGTTACTCGAGGGGACAGGGGTGGTTGTTTTTT.

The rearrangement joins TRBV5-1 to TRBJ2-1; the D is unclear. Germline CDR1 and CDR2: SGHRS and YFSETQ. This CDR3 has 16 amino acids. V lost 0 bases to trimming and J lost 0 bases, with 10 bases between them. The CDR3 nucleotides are TGCGCCAGCAGCTTGGCCGTTAGTGCCTCCTACAATGAGCAGTTCTTC. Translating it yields CASSLAVSASYNEQFF.

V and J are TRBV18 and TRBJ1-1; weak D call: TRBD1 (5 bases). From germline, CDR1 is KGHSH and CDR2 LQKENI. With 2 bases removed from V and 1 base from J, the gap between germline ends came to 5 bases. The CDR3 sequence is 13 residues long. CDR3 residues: CASSPGANTEAFF. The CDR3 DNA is TGTGCCAGCTCACCAGGGGCGAACACTGAAGCTTTCTTT. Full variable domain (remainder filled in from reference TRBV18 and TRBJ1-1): NAGVMQNPRHLVRRRGQEARLRCSPMKGHSHVYWYRQLPEEGLKFMVYLQKENIIDESGMPKERFSAEFPKEGPSILRIQQVVRGDSAAYFCASSPGANTEAFFGQGTRLTVV.

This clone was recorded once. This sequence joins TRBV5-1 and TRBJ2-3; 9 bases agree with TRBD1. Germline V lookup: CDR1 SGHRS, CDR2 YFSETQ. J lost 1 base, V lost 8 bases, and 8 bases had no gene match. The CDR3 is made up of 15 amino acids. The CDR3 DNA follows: TGCGCCAGTAAGGACACAGGGGGCCGCACAGATACGCAGTATTTT. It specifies CASKDTGGRTDTQYF.

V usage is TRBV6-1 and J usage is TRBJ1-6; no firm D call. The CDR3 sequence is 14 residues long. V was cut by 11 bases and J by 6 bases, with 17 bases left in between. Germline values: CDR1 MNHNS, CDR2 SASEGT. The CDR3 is CALAWEPPNSPLHF. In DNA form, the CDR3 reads TGTGCCCTGGCATGGGAGCCCCCTAATTCACCCCTCCACTTT.